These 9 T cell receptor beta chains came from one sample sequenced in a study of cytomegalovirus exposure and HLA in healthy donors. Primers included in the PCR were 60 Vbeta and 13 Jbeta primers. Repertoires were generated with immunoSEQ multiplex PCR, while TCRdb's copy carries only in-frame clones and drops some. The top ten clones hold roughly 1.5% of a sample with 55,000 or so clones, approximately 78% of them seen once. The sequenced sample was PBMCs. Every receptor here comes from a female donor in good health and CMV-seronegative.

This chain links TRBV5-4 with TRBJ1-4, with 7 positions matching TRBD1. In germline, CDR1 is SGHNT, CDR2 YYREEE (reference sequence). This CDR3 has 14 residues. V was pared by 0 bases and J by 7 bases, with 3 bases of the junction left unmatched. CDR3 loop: CASSLDRGGEKLFF. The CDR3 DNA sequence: TGTGCCAGCAGCTTGGACAGGGGCGGTGAAAAACTGTTTTTT. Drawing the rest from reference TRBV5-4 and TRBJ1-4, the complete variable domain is ETGVTQSPTHLIKTRGQQVTLRCSSQSGHNTVSWYQQALGQGPQFIFQYYREEENGRGNFPPRFSGLQFPNYSSELNVNALELDDSALYLCASSLDRGGEKLFFGSGTQLSVL.

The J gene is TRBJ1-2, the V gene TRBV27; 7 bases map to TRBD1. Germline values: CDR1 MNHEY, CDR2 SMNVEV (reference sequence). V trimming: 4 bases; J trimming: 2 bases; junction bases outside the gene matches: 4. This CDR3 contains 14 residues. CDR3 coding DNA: TGTGCCAGCAGTTCCAACAGGGGAAACTATGGCTACACCTTC. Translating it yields CASSSNRGNYGYTF.

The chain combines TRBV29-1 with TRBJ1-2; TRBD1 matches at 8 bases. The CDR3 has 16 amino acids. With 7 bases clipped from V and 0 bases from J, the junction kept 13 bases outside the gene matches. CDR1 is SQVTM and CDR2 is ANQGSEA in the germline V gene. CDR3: CSATGTGHLSNYGYTF. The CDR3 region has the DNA TGCAGCGCAACCGGGACAGGCCACCTTTCTAACTATGGCTACACCTTC.

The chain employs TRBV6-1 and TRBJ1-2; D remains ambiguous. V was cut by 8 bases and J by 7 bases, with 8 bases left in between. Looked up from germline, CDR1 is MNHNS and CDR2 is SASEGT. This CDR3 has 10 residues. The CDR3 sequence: CASLSGGYTF. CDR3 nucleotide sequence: TGTGCCAGCCTTTCGGGTGGCTACACCTTC.

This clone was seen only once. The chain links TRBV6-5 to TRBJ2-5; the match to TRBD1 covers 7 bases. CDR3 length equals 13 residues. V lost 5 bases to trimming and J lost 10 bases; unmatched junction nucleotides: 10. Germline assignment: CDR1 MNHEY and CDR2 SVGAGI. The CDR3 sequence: CASSARQGLNQYF. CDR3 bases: TGTGCCAGCAGTGCCCGACAGGGTTTGAACCAGTACTTC.

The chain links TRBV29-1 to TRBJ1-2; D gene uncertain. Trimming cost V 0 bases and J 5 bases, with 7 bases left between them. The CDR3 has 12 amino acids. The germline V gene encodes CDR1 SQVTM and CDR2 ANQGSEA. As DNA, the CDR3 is TGCAGCGTTGAAGAAGGAGGATATGGCTACACCTTC. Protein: CSVEEGGYGYTF. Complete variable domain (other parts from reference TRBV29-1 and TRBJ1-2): SAVISQKPSRDICQRGTSLTIQCQVDSQVTMMFWYRQQPGQSLTLIATANQGSEATYESGFVIDKFPISRPNLTFSTLTVSNMSPEDSSIYLCSVEEGGYGYTFGSGTRLTVV.

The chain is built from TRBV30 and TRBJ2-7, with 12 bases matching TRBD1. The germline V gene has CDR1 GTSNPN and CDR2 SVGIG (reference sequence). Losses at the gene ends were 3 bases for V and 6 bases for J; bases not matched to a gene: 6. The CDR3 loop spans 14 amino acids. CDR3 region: CAWSPGQGALEQYF. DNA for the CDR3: TGTGCCTGGAGCCCGGGACAGGGGGCACTCGAGCAGTACTTC.

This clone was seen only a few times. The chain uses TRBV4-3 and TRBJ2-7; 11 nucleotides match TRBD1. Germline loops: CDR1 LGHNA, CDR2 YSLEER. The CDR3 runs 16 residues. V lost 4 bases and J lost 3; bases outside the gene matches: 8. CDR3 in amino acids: CASSLETGTGGYEQYF. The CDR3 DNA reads TGCGCCAGCAGCCTAGAAACCGGGACAGGGGGCTACGAGCAGTACTTC.

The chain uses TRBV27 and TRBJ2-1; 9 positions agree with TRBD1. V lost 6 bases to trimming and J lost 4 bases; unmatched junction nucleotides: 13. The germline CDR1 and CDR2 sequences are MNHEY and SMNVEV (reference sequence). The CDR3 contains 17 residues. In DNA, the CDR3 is TGTGCCAGCAGCCCCCGAACCCCGGGACAGGGATACAATGAGCAGTTCTTC. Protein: CASSPRTPGQGYNEQFF.